The 25 T cell receptor beta chains below were found in one sample sequenced in a study of T cell clones after liver transplantation (dated by TCRdb to between 2018 and 2021). The library was produced with the immunoSEQ multiplex PCR assay. In its TCRdb copy, this immuneACCESS table keeps in-frame sequences only and misses some clones. Where compared with another copy, unresolved V genes explain less than half of these, and the others have no known cause. Recorded for this sample are more than 95,000 clones; roughly four fifths of them occurred a single time. The top ten constitute roughly 0.9% of the sample. Interpreted using the paper, the time point label stands for: pre-transplant. The material sequenced was CD4+ T cells from blood, taken before liver transplant. Receptors were obtained from a human donor who received a liver transplant.

This chain connects TRBV7-8 to TRBJ1-2; TRBD1 agrees at 8 bases. There are 14 residues in the CDR3. The J segment lost 5 bases and the V segment lost 5 bases, leaving 7 bases of the junction unmatched. The germline CDR1 and CDR2 sequences are SGHVS and FQNEAQ. In nucleotides, the CDR3 is TGTGCCAGCAGCCCGGGGACAGGAGGTTATGGCTACACCTTC. Protein: CASSPGTGGYGYTF.

The CDR3 bases are TGTGCCAGCAGCCGAGACACTACCAGCGGGTACGAGCAGTACTTC. Protein: CASSRDTTSGYEQYF. The chain uses TRBV5-5 and TRBJ2-7; tentative D call: TRBD2 (6 bases). The length of the CDR3 is 15 residues. Germline loops: CDR1 SGHKS, CDR2 YYEKEE (reference sequence). Between the trimmed V and J ends, which lost 4 bases and 4 bases, there was a span of 18 bases. The whole variable domain, filled in from reference TRBV5-5 and TRBJ2-7, reads DAGVTQSPTHLIKTRGQQVTLRCSPISGHKSVSWYQQVLGQGPQFIFQYYEKEERGRGNFPDRFSARQFPNYSSELNVNALLLGDSALYLCASSRDTTSGYEQYFGPGTRLTVT.

The chain is built from TRBV6-5 and TRBJ2-5; D is possibly TRBD1 or TRBD2 (6 bases each). This CDR3 is 16 amino acids long. V lost 2 bases and J 3 bases, leaving 16 bases between the germline ends. CDR1 and CDR2 from the germline V gene are MNHEY and SVGAGI. The CDR3 nucleotides read TGTGCCAGCAGTTACGGGGGGCAGGGTTTGGAAGAGACCCAGTACTTC. The encoded protein is CASSYGGQGLEETQYF.

The rearrangement joins TRBV7-8 to TRBJ2-3, with D unresolved. The CDR3 is 14 residues long. Trimming shortened V by 3 bases and J by 10 bases, and 17 bases separated the two germline ends. Germline V gene sequence: CDR1 SGHVS, CDR2 FQNEAQ. The CDR3 region has the DNA TGTGCCAGCAGCTTTCGTGACTCACCCATTTCGCAGTATTTT. This translates into CASSFRDSPISQYF. Full variable domain (missing parts from reference TRBV7-8 and TRBJ2-3): GAGVSQSPRYKVAKRGQDVALRCDPISGHVSLFWYQQALGQGPEFLTYFQNEAQLDKSGLPSDRFFAERPEGSVSTLKIQRTQQEDSAVYLCASSFRDSPISQYFGPGTRLTVL.

V usage is TRBV4-1 and J usage is TRBJ2-1, with TRBD2 matching over 11 bases. Germline V lookup: CDR1 MGHRA, CDR2 YSYEKL. Unmatched junction bases numbered 3, after V lost 2 bases and J lost 3 bases. This CDR3 is built from 16 residues. The CDR3 reads CASSQPGTSGYNEQFF. The CDR3 DNA sequence: TGCGCCAGCAGCCAACCCGGGACTAGCGGCTACAATGAGCAGTTCTTC.

The gene calls are TRBV5-5 and TRBJ2-1, with D possibly being TRBD2 (6 bases). From germline, CDR1 is SGHKS and CDR2 YYEKEE (reference sequence). The CDR3 is 12 amino acids. The V end was cut by 2 bases, the J end by 7 bases, with 7 bases between. The CDR3 loop is CASSFRENEQFF. CDR3 bases: TGTGCCAGCAGCTTTCGGGAGAATGAGCAGTTCTTC.

The chain has TRBV7-9 and TRBJ2-7; 10 nucleotides match TRBD1. The J segment lost 5 bases and the V segment lost 5 bases, leaving 6 bases of the junction unmatched. The CDR3 extends over 14 amino acids. Germline-derived CDR1 and CDR2 are SEHNR and FQNEAQ (reference sequence). The CDR3 DNA reads TGTGCCAGCAGCAGGGACAGGGGAACCGACGAGCAGTACTTC. This codes for CASSRDRGTDEQYF.

This clone has just a few counts. The gene calls are TRBV6-4 and TRBJ2-3; 8 bases align to TRBD1. Germline CDR1 reads MRHNA; CDR2 reads SNTAGT. This CDR3 spans 13 amino acids. V shed 8 bases, J shed 3 bases, and the junction held 4 bases outside the gene matches. The CDR3 DNA is TGTGCCAGCTCGGACAGGGCTACAGATACGCAGTATTTT. Protein sequence: CASSDRATDTQYF.

The genes are TRBV5-1 and TRBJ2-3; D is unresolved. Germline assignment: CDR1 SGHRS and CDR2 YFSETQ. Trimming pared 0 bases from V and 0 bases from J, leaving 5 bases between. The CDR3 has 14 residues. CDR3 amino acids: CASSLEHSTDTQYF. CDR3 nucleotide sequence: TGCGCCAGCAGCTTGGAGCACAGCACAGATACGCAGTATTTT. The full variable domain, in which reference TRBV5-1 and TRBJ2-3 provide the parts outside the CDR3, is KAGVTQTPRYLIKTRGQQVTLSCSPISGHRSVSWYQQTPGQGLQFLFEYFSETQRNKGNFPGRFSGRQFSNSRSEMNVSTLELGDSALYLCASSLEHSTDTQYFGPGTRLTVL.

This clone was seen only a few times. The rearrangement links TRBV9 to TRBJ1-1; tentatively, D is TRBD1 (5 bases). Germline V lookup: CDR1 SGDLS, CDR2 YYNGEE. The length of the CDR3 is 14 residues. The ends were cut back, 3 bases at V and 1 base at J, with 10 bases in the middle. This CDR3 is CASSAQVENTEAFF. CDR3 nucleotides: TGTGCCAGCAGCGCACAGGTGGAGAACACTGAAGCTTTCTTT. Variable domain in full (rest from reference TRBV9 and TRBJ1-1): DSGVTQTPKHLITATGQRVTLRCSPRSGDLSVYWYQQSLDQGLQFLIQYYNGEERAKGNILERFSAQQFPDLHSELNLSSLELGDSALYFCASSAQVENTEAFFGQGTRLTVV.

The rearrangement links TRBV2 to TRBJ1-5; 7 bases match TRBD1. CDR1 and CDR2 from the germline V gene are SNHLY and FYNNEI. The CDR3 runs to 14 residues. Unmatched junction bases numbered 9, after V lost 9 bases and J lost 4 bases. CDR3 sequence reads: CARGDPGQNQPQHF. The CDR3 DNA sequence: TGTGCCAGGGGGGACCCGGGACAGAATCAGCCCCAGCATTTT.

V gene TRBV5-4 combines with J gene TRBJ1-2; D is undetermined. V dropped 4 bases and J dropped 3 bases, with 10 bases sitting between them. From germline, CDR1 is SGHNT and CDR2 YYREEE (reference sequence). This CDR3 is built from 13 residues. The CDR3 is CASSLAGHYGYTF. The CDR3 DNA follows: TGTGCCAGCAGCCTCGCAGGCCACTATGGCTACACCTTC.

In its sample, this clone was seen a few times. The chain recombines TRBV7-3 with TRBJ2-3; 10 bases line up with TRBD2. CDR1 is SGHTA, CDR2 FQGTGA, per germline. The CDR3 is made up of 17 amino acids. V lost 5 bases, J lost 1 base, and 9 bases stayed unmatched. This CDR3 is CASSPNLLAGRTDTQYF. CDR3 DNA: TGTGCCAGCAGCCCAAATTTACTAGCGGGGCGCACAGATACGCAGTATTTT.

This clone has only a few counts. The rearrangement uses TRBV18 and TRBJ2-1; 7 bases are shared with TRBD2. Trimming took 2 bases from V and 3 from J; bases not matched to a gene: 7. This CDR3 region has 16 residues. In germline, CDR1 is KGHSH, CDR2 LQKENI. CDR3 in DNA: TGTGCCAGCTCACCAGATGGGCTAGCGGTCTACAATGAGCAGTTCTTC. This gives the protein CASSPDGLAVYNEQFF.

The chain is built from TRBV7-6 and TRBJ2-1, with 7 bases identical to TRBD2. The CDR3 contains 16 residues. Germline V gene sequence: CDR1 SGHVS, CDR2 FNYEAQ. V was pared by 3 bases and J by 4 bases, with 9 bases of the junction left unmatched. CDR3 DNA sequence: TGTGCCAGCAGCTTGGGGGAAATAGCGGGTTACAATGAGCAGTTCTTC. Protein: CASSLGEIAGYNEQFF.

The sample holds one count of this clone. V is TRBV5-1 and J is TRBJ2-7; D possibly uses TRBD1 or TRBD2 (5 bases each). This CDR3 region has 13 residues. Germline V lookup: CDR1 SGHRS, CDR2 YFSETQ. Deletions cut 4 bases from V and 3 bases from J, with 11 bases between. In DNA, the CDR3 is TGCGCCAGCAGCACGTCAGGGAGCTACGAGCAGTACTTC. Translated, it gives CASSTSGSYEQYF.

This chain uses TRBV28 with TRBJ1-1; D may be TRBD1 (5 bases). The CDR3 is made up of 11 amino acids. Germline V gene data show CDR1 as MDHEN and CDR2 as SYDVKM. Trimming removed 5 bases at V and 4 bases at J, with 5 bases between. CDR3 region: CASSGATEAFF. The CDR3 DNA is TGTGCCAGCAGTGGGGCCACTGAAGCTTTCTTT.

The rearrangement joins TRBV4-3 to TRBJ1-2; no firm D call. Trimming shortened V by 3 bases and J by 2 bases, and 4 bases separated the two germline ends. Germline V gene data show CDR1 as LGHNA and CDR2 as YSLEER. The CDR3 is 12 amino acids. CDR3 protein: CASSHRNYGYTF. DNA for the CDR3: TGCGCCAGCAGCCACAGAAACTATGGCTACACCTTC.

In its sample, this clone was seen once. The CDR3 nucleotides are TGCGCCAGCAGCCAAGATGGACGGGGAAGCTCCTACAATGAGCAGTTCTTC. Translated: CASSQDGRGSSYNEQFF. The chain couples TRBV4-1 to TRBJ2-1; perhaps TRBD2 as D (5 bases). V was clipped by 0 bases and J by 0 bases, with 12 bases between them. CDR1 and CDR2 from the germline V gene are MGHRA and YSYEKL. The CDR3 runs to 17 residues.

The V and J genes are TRBV5-4 and TRBJ2-5; a possible D gene is TRBD1 (6 bases). Trimming took 1 base from V and 3 from J, leaving 13 bases between them. This CDR3 contains 15 residues. Germline-derived CDR1 and CDR2 are SGHNT and YYREEE (reference sequence). The CDR3 sequence is CASSLMGRGEETQYF. CDR3 in DNA: TGTGCCAGCAGCTTGATGGGCAGGGGAGAAGAGACCCAGTACTTC.

The chain recombines TRBV18 with TRBJ1-5, with TRBD1 identical over 7 bases. With V trimmed by 4 bases and J by 5 bases, 5 bases remained unmatched. This CDR3 region has 14 residues. CDR1 and CDR2 (germline): KGHSH, LQKENI. The CDR3 DNA reads as TGTGCCAGCTCACGTCGGACAGGAGATCAGCCCCAGCATTTT. Protein: CASSRRTGDQPQHF.

This chain links TRBV7-6 with TRBJ2-7; D may be TRBD1 or TRBD2 (5 bases each). This CDR3 has 15 residues. Germline CDR1 reads SGHVS; CDR2 reads FNYEAQ. Trimming removed 1 base at V and 0 bases at J, with 10 bases between. The CDR3 region has the DNA TGTGCCAGCAGCTTAGTTCCAGGGAGCTCCTACGAGCAGTACTTC. Translating it yields CASSLVPGSSYEQYF.

The chain is built from TRBV5-6 and TRBJ2-1; 7 bases agree with TRBD1. The CDR3 contains 12 residues. Germline CDR1 SGHDT, CDR2 YYEEEE. V lost 0 bases and J lost 13; bases outside the gene matches: 4. This CDR3 reads CASSLATGVQFF. The CDR3 DNA reads TGTGCCAGCAGCTTGGCAACAGGGGTCCAGTTCTTC.

This sequence joins TRBV7-2 and TRBJ2-3; TRBD2 agrees at 13 bases. Trimming at V came to 5 bases and at J to 6 bases, leaving 8 bases not matched to a gene. The CDR3 is made up of 16 amino acids. From germline, CDR1 is SGHTA and CDR2 FQGNSA. DNA for the CDR3: TGTGCCAGCAGCCCACTAGCGGGGGGGCCGGTTGATACGCAGTATTTT. Translation gives CASSPLAGGPVDTQYF.

This chain connects TRBV7-2 to TRBJ1-1; TRBD1 might be the D (5 bases). Germline CDR1 is SGHTA and CDR2 is FQGNSA. V lost 6 bases and J lost 0, with 11 bases in between. The CDR3 contains 14 residues. This CDR3 is CASRLGTVNTEAFF. Here the CDR3 DNA reads TGTGCCAGCAGACTGGGGACGGTGAACACTGAAGCTTTCTTT. The full variable domain, in which reference TRBV7-2 and TRBJ1-1 provide the parts outside the CDR3, is GAGVSQSPSNKVTEKGKDVELRCDPISGHTALYWYRQSLGQGLEFLIYFQGNSAPDKSGLPSDRFSAERTGGSVSTLTIQRTQQEDSAVYLCASRLGTVNTEAFFGQGTRLTVV.